Below, 28 T cell receptor beta chains from the same sample are listed, as sequenced in a study of identical twins (dated by TCRdb to 2016 to 2017). The method behind the library was 5' RACE. The instrument given in TCRdb is Illumina HiSeq 2000. TCRdb's own reprocessing of the public reads used fastp at Q25 and MiXCR and kept productive beta chains. Each record represents a unique CDR3 protein, reported with the most common genes and DNA among its rows. The sample yields over 550,000 distinct CDR3 sequences; 7.1% were counted once. 1.6% of the sample belongs to the ten largest clones. A further study also used this sample, focusing on yellow fever vaccine responses in identical twins.

The source material was PBMCs. These receptors were collected from a woman aged 18 to 35 in good health.

This clonotype was observed a handful of times. This chain joins TRBV4-1 and TRBJ2-2; D not resolved. The CDR3 sequence is 17 residues long. V lost 4 bases, J lost 0 bases, and 15 bases lay in between. Germline V gene lookup returns CDR1 MGHRA and CDR2 YSYEKL. CDR3: CASSLAPRNTNTGELFF. The CDR3 DNA is TGCGCCAGCAGCCTCGCCCCCCGGAATACGAACACCGGGGAGCTGTTTTTT.

The table lists this clonotype with a few counts. The chain uses TRBV12-3 or TRBV12-4 and TRBJ2-3, with a possible D match to TRBD2 (5 bases). This CDR3 spans 18 amino acids. The V gene lost 1 base and the J gene lost 1 base, with 18 bases spanning the gap. CDR3 nucleotides: TGTGCCAGCAGTTTAGATCCCACCTTGAGGGCTGGCACAGATACGCAGTATTTT. Encoded protein: CASSLDPTLRAGTDTQYF.

This clonotype was seen a few times. The V and J genes are TRBV6-5 and TRBJ2-3; tentatively, D is TRBD1 or TRBD2 (5 bases each). Trimming left V 6 bases short and J 8 bases short, with 12 bases between. Germline CDR1 and CDR2: MNHEY and SVGAGI. The CDR3 covers 12 residues. CDR3 DNA: TGTGCCAGCAGCACGGGGCTGGGTACGCAGTATTTT. Its translation is CASSTGLGTQYF.

The chain employs TRBV12-3 or TRBV12-4 and TRBJ2-5; D perhaps matches TRBD2 (5 bases). V lost 5 bases, J lost 3 bases, and 13 bases lay in between. This CDR3 comprises 14 residues. In DNA form, the CDR3 reads TGTGCCAGCAGTGCGGTACCGGGGAAAGAGACCCAGTACTTC. This codes for CASSAVPGKETQYF.

The chain recombines TRBV6-1 with TRBJ2-2; 8 positions match TRBD1. J lost 4 bases, V lost 5 bases, and 6 bases had no gene match. This CDR3 is built from 15 residues. Germline CDR1 is MNHNS and CDR2 is SASEGT. In DNA form, the CDR3 reads TGTGCCAGCAGTAGGACAGGGTTCGGCACCGGGGAGCTGTTTTTT. Translated, it gives CASSRTGFGTGELFF.

This clonotype was counted many times. The chain has TRBV2 and TRBJ2-1, with 10 bases that match TRBD2. V lost 4 bases and J lost 9; bases outside the gene matches: 9. CDR1 and CDR2 (germline): SNHLY, FYNNEI. This CDR3 region has 15 residues. The CDR3 reads CASSVSASGSGEQFF. The CDR3 DNA follows: TGTGCCAGCAGTGTATCGGCTAGCGGGAGTGGTGAGCAGTTCTTC.

This rearrangement joins TRBV20-1 to TRBJ2-1; 7 bases match TRBD2. V lost 3 bases, J lost 3 bases, and 8 bases stayed unmatched. The length of the CDR3 is 15 residues. Per the germline V gene, CDR1 is DFQATT and CDR2 is SNEGSKA (reference sequence). For the CDR3, the DNA is TGCAGTGCTAGGAGGCCTAGCGGTAACTACAATGAGCAGTTCTTC. Amino acid sequence: CSARRPSGNYNEQFF.

The V gene is TRBV6-1, the J gene TRBJ1-6, with 9 bases lining up with TRBD1. Looked up from germline, CDR1 is MNHNS and CDR2 is SASEGT. The CDR3 spans 14 residues. J was trimmed by 6 bases and V by 6 bases; bases with no gene match: 3. CDR3 in amino acids: CASRWGQGNSPLHF. CDR3 DNA sequence: TGTGCCAGCAGGTGGGGACAGGGTAATTCACCCCTCCACTTT.

This clonotype was found a few times. The rearrangement uses TRBV20-1 and TRBJ2-1; D not resolved. The germline V and J ends were trimmed by 6 bases and 0 bases, with 18 bases remaining between them. Germline V CDR1 and CDR2: DFQATT, SNEGSKA (reference sequence). The CDR3 has 16 amino acids. CDR3 in amino acids: CSATTVVGGSYNEQFF. As DNA, the CDR3 is TGCAGTGCAACTACCGTCGTGGGCGGCTCCTACAATGAGCAGTTCTTC.

This clonotype was found many times. The chain employs TRBV6-1 and TRBJ1-2; 9 nucleotides align to TRBD1. Germline V gene data show CDR1 as MNHNS and CDR2 as SASEGT. The CDR3 covers 13 residues. V shed 6 bases, J shed 8 bases, and the junction held 7 bases outside the gene matches. CDR3 sequence (DNA): TGTGCCAGCAGCCCGGGACAGGGAGAAGGCTACACCTTC. Translated: CASSPGQGEGYTF.

This clonotype appeared a few times. The rearrangement uses TRBV20-1 and TRBJ1-6; 9 positions agree with TRBD1. From germline, CDR1 is DFQATT and CDR2 SNEGSKA (reference sequence). The CDR3 runs 14 residues. The V gene end was trimmed by 3 bases and the J gene end by 7 bases; junction bases not matched to a gene: 4. The chain's CDR3 is CSARVGTGNSPLHF. As DNA, the CDR3 is TGCAGTGCTAGGGTGGGGACAGGGAATTCACCCCTCCACTTT.

J is TRBJ2-4 and V is TRBV6-1; 10 bases are a match to TRBD1. This CDR3 comprises 18 residues. Germline-derived CDR1 and CDR2 are MNHNS and SASEGT. Losses at the gene ends were 6 bases for V and 0 bases for J; bases not matched to a gene: 11. In DNA, the CDR3 is TGTGCCAGCAGCAGCCCCGGGACAGGGGATATAGCCAAAAACATTCAGTACTTC. It specifies CASSSPGTGDIAKNIQYF.

Many counts were recorded for this clonotype. The chain recombines TRBV5-5 with TRBJ2-1, with 11 bases aligning to TRBD2. Germline CDR1 reads SGHKS; CDR2 reads YYEKEE (reference sequence). The CDR3 sequence is 15 residues long. V was clipped by 4 bases and J by 7 bases; unmatched bases: 7. In nucleotides, the CDR3 is TGTGCCAGCAGCCGCACTAGCGGGAGTAGGAATGAGCAGTTCTTC. It yields the protein CASSRTSGSRNEQFF.

This clonotype showed up just a few times. V usage is TRBV14 and J usage is TRBJ2-1; D is ambiguous. Trimming cost V 6 bases and J 7 bases, with 10 bases left between them. This CDR3 comprises 12 residues. Germline V CDR1 and CDR2: SGHDN, FVKESK. CDR3 sequence (DNA): TGTGCCAGCAGATCAAATTTAAATGAGCAGTTCTTC. Translated, it gives CASRSNLNEQFF.

The table lists this clonotype with many counts. The chain links TRBV28 to TRBJ1-2; a weak D match, TRBD1 (5 bases). Trimming removed 5 bases from V and 2 bases from J, with 12 bases in between. The CDR3 spans 14 residues. The germline gives CDR1 MDHEN, CDR2 SYDVKM. The CDR3 DNA reads as TGTGCCAGCAGTCGAAGGGGCGCGAACTATGGCTACACCTTC. The encoded protein is CASSRRGANYGYTF.

The CDR3 sequence is CSAKQGSDTEAFF. CDR3 in DNA: TGCAGTGCTAAACAGGGTTCGGACACTGAAGCTTTCTTT. This chain connects TRBV20-1 to TRBJ1-1, with TRBD1 as a possible D gene (6 bases). With 4 bases removed from V and 3 bases from J, the gap between germline ends came to 12 bases. The CDR3 spans 13 residues. Germline CDR1 and CDR2: DFQATT and SNEGSKA (reference sequence).

The table lists this clonotype with many counts. The chain recombines TRBV2 with TRBJ1-6; tentatively, D is TRBD1 (5 bases). This CDR3 comprises 16 residues. CDR1 is SNHLY, CDR2 FYNNEI, per germline. Deletions cut 3 bases from V and 10 bases from J, with 19 bases between. The CDR3 spells CASSDNGQVFGSPLHF. CDR3 bases: TGTGCCAGCAGTGATAACGGACAAGTCTTTGGATCACCCCTCCACTTT.

This clonotype was seen many times. The rearrangement uses TRBV7-6 and TRBJ1-4; D gene uncertain. This CDR3 comprises 17 residues. V was cut by 5 bases and J by 0 bases, with 16 bases left in between. Germline values: CDR1 SGHVS, CDR2 FNYEAQ. The CDR3 here is CASSPVTAPATNEKLFF. In nucleotides, the CDR3 is TGTGCCAGCAGCCCGGTGACGGCTCCCGCAACTAATGAAAAACTGTTTTTT.

This clonotype occurred many times. V is TRBV5-1 and J is TRBJ2-5; 8 nucleotides align to TRBD1. The CDR3 covers 15 residues. Trimming took 3 bases from V and 4 from J; bases not matched to a gene: 8. Germline V gives CDR1 SGHRS, CDR2 YFSETQ. The CDR3: CASSWRTGWGETQYF. CDR3 in DNA: TGCGCCAGCAGCTGGAGGACAGGGTGGGGAGAGACCCAGTACTTC.

This clonotype was counted many times. This chain uses TRBV12-3 or TRBV12-4 with TRBJ2-1; D is perhaps TRBD2 (6 bases). The CDR3 contains 16 residues. V lost 3 bases to trimming and J lost 3 bases, with 15 bases between them. For the CDR3, the DNA is TGTGCCAGCAGTTTCCCTTTTAGCGGAGACTACAATGAGCAGTTCTTC. Translating gives CASSFPFSGDYNEQFF.

This clonotype turned up a few times. This chain links TRBV5-1 with TRBJ2-1; no firm D call. From germline, CDR1 is SGHRS and CDR2 YFSETQ. This CDR3 contains 16 residues. Trimming took 0 bases from V and 0 from J, leaving 10 bases between them. CDR3 in DNA: TGCGCCAGCAGCTTGGTGTCTCAGAGCTCCTACAATGAGCAGTTCTTC. The encoded protein is CASSLVSQSSYNEQFF.

This clonotype was recorded many times. V is TRBV7-9 and J is TRBJ2-1; tentative D call: TRBD2 (5 bases). Germline lookup yields CDR1 SEHNR and CDR2 FQNEAQ (reference sequence). The ends were cut back, 5 bases at V and 6 bases at J, with 14 bases in the middle. This CDR3 comprises 14 residues. The CDR3 region is CASSPTSLGNEQFF. As DNA, the CDR3 is TGTGCCAGCAGCCCAACTAGTTTGGGCAATGAGCAGTTCTTC.

This clonotype was observed at least ten times. For the CDR3, the DNA is TGTGCCAGCAGCCGAAACAGGGGCTCTGGAAACACCATATATTTT. Translation gives CASSRNRGSGNTIYF. This sequence joins TRBV3-1 and TRBJ1-3; TRBD1 aligns across 7 bases. The junction had 3 bases not matched to a gene; V was cut back by 4 bases and J by 0 bases. Germline values: CDR1 LGHDT, CDR2 YNNKEL (reference sequence). CDR3 length: 15 amino acids.

In this sample, this clonotype turned up many times. This rearrangement joins TRBV5-1 to TRBJ2-7; 12 bases are shared with TRBD2. Germline CDR1 and CDR2: SGHRS and YFSETQ. The CDR3 runs to 16 residues. After removal of 4 bases from V and 4 bases from J, the junction contained 9 bases not matched to a gene. CDR3 amino acids: CASSVRLAGAQYEQYF. The CDR3 nucleotides read TGCGCCAGCAGCGTAAGACTAGCGGGAGCCCAGTACGAGCAGTACTTC.

This clonotype has only a few counts. This sequence joins TRBV5-1 and TRBJ2-7; 9 positions agree with TRBD2. Germline trimming cut 0 bases from V and 3 bases from J; bases unmatched to any gene: 10. The CDR3 has 17 residues. Looked up from germline, CDR1 is SGHRS and CDR2 is YFSETQ. The CDR3 nucleotides are TGCGCCAGCAGCTTGGGGGCGAGTAGCGGGAGTTTCTACGAGCAGTACTTC. Its translation is CASSLGASSGSFYEQYF.

The V and J genes are TRBV7-6 and TRBJ2-7; D gene unclear. Trimming shortened V by 5 bases and J by 2 bases, and 13 bases separated the two germline ends. The CDR3 runs to 14 residues. Germline V gene lookup returns CDR1 SGHVS and CDR2 FNYEAQ. The CDR3 is CASSDPRFAYEQYF. The DNA for the CDR3 is TGTGCCAGCAGCGACCCTAGATTTGCCTACGAGCAGTACTTC.

A few counts support this clonotype. This chain's CDR3 is CSVEVGGYEQYF. The CDR3 DNA reads TGCAGCGTTGAAGTGGGCGGCTACGAGCAGTACTTC. The V call is TRBV29-1, the J call TRBJ2-7; D not certain. V was trimmed by 1 base and J by 3 bases, leaving 7 bases between them. The CDR3 covers 12 residues. CDR1 is SQVTM, CDR2 ANQGSEA, per germline.

This clonotype was recorded a few times. The chain joins TRBV3-1 to TRBJ2-3; the D gene is possibly TRBD2 (6 bases). The CDR3 runs 14 residues. V was pared by 2 bases and J by 8 bases, with 14 bases between. Germline V gene sequence: CDR1 LGHDT, CDR2 YNNKEL (reference sequence). The CDR3 DNA follows: TGTGCCAGCAGCCAACAACCGGGACTTGCTACGCAGTATTTT. It is translated as CASSQQPGLATQYF.